Listed here are 12 T cell receptor beta chains from one sample, sequenced in a study of T cells in Graves' hyperthyroidism and ophthalmopathy. What was amplified from RNA transcripts were TCR beta CDR3 regions. Carried out on the TCR CDR3, a first-round RT-PCR used the HTBI primer set. TCRdb fed the multiplex PCR reads into MiXCR, producing one record per CDR3 protein. Of roughly 200,000 distinct CDR3 sequences detected, around a sixth appear once; the ten largest clones hold more than 50%. The sequenced material came from blood. Receptors were obtained from a woman in her fifties or sixties with Graves' hyperthyroidism.

The chain links TRBV14 to TRBJ2-2, with unresolved D. The germline CDR1 and CDR2 sequences are SGHDN and FVKESK. This CDR3 comprises 13 residues. Trimming removed 1 base from V and 3 bases from J, with 3 bases in between. The CDR3 DNA reads as TGTGCCAGCAGCCAAGTGTACACCGGGGAGCTGTTTTTT. Translation: CASSQVYTGELFF.

This clonotype was detected ten times or more. This chain uses TRBV20-1 with TRBJ2-1, with D possibly TRBD2 on 6 matching bases. Trimming took off 6 bases at V and 2 bases at J, with 17 bases between the two ends. Germline-derived CDR1 and CDR2 are DFQATT and SNEGSKA (reference sequence). CDR3 size: 15 residues. For the CDR3, the DNA is TGCAGTGCCACCGGGACTCTCTCCGCCTACAATGAGCAGTTCTTC. Protein product: CSATGTLSAYNEQFF.

This chain links TRBV15 with TRBJ1-1; D gene unclear. Per germline, CDR1 LNHNV and CDR2 YYDKDF (reference sequence). With 4 bases removed from V and 7 bases from J, the gap between germline ends came to 10 bases. The length of the CDR3 is 12 residues. The CDR3 reads CATSTSGYEAFF. CDR3 DNA: TGTGCCACCAGCACGTCCGGGTATGAAGCTTTCTTT.

This clonotype was counted ten times or more. The chain joins TRBV5-5 to TRBJ2-5; D assignment may be TRBD1 or TRBD2 (7 bases each). CDR1 and CDR2 from the germline V gene are SGHKS and YYEKEE (reference sequence). The CDR3 contains 15 residues. With 0 bases removed from V and 5 bases from J, the gap between germline ends came to 14 bases. In nucleotides, the CDR3 is TGTGCCAGCAGCTTGGTCCAGGGGGGGTCGGAGACCCAGTACTTC. This gives the protein CASSLVQGGSETQYF.

This clonotype was counted at least ten times. The chain uses TRBV12-3 or TRBV12-4 and TRBJ1-1; D uncertain. CDR3 length equals 14 residues. V was shortened by 2 bases and J by 1 base, with 8 bases between the two germline ends. In DNA, the CDR3 is TGTGCCAGCAGTTTAAGGGTAGAGAACACTGAAGCTTTCTTT. This gives the protein CASSLRVENTEAFF.

The chain recombines TRBV29-1 with TRBJ2-7; maybe TRBD2 (6 bases). This CDR3 has 13 amino acids. Germline V gives CDR1 SQVTM, CDR2 ANQGSEA. V was shortened by 3 bases and J by 3 bases, with 12 bases between the two germline ends. CDR3 nucleotide sequence: TGCAGCGTTGAGCCCGGGAGCGGCTACGAGCAGTACTTC. The encoded protein is CSVEPGSGYEQYF.

The sample holds many counts of this clonotype. V is TRBV10-2 and J is TRBJ2-3; TRBD1 agrees at 8 bases. Germline trimming cut 10 bases from V and 1 base from J; bases unmatched to any gene: 7. The CDR3 covers 14 residues. Germline CDR1 WSHSY, CDR2 SAAADI. DNA for the CDR3: TGCGCCACCATCGGGACAGGTGGCACAGATACGCAGTATTTT. This encodes CATIGTGGTDTQYF.

The rearrangement links TRBV3-1 to TRBJ2-7; D is unclear. This CDR3 region has 14 residues. Germline V gene data show CDR1 as LGHDT and CDR2 as YNNKEL (reference sequence). V was shortened by 0 bases and J by 6 bases, with 12 bases between the two germline ends. This CDR3 is CASSQDWLVGEQYF. CDR3 nucleotides: TGTGCCAGCAGCCAAGATTGGCTAGTTGGCGAGCAGTACTTC.

Written as DNA, the CDR3 is TGTGCCAGCAGCCAATCTCCTTTCGGAGGCCAGCCCCAGCATTTT. Residues: CASSQSPFGGQPQHF. J is TRBJ1-5 and V is TRBV16; D remains unclear. The germline gives CDR1 KGHSY, CDR2 FQNENV. The CDR3 spans 15 residues. V gave up 0 bases and J gave up 7 bases, with 13 bases separating them.

This clonotype came up a few times. The chain has TRBV10-3 and TRBJ2-7; possible D gene TRBD1, 6 bases. The V gene's germline CDR1 is ENHRY and CDR2 SYGVKD. This CDR3 is built from 13 residues. Trimming shortened V by 10 bases and J by 7 bases, and 20 bases separated the two germline ends. Here the CDR3 reads CATSGTILNEQYF. The CDR3 bases are TGTGCCACCTCCGGGACAATCCTTAATGAGCAGTACTTC.

This clonotype was observed many times. This chain joins TRBV20-1 and TRBJ2-5; D is uncertain. Germline V gene data show CDR1 as DFQATT and CDR2 as SNEGSKA (reference sequence). CDR3 length: 11 amino acids. V shed 5 bases and J shed 2 bases, with 6 bases lying between them. The CDR3 here is CSAYIQETQYF. In DNA, the CDR3 is TGCAGTGCTTATATTCAAGAGACCCAGTACTTC.

This chain links TRBV25-1 with TRBJ1-4, with D hard to call. Trimming cost V 4 bases and J 2 bases, with 8 bases left between them. CDR3 size: 14 residues. Germline CDR1 and CDR2: MGHDK and SYGVNS. CDR3: CASSVSTTNEKLFF. In nucleotides, the CDR3 is TGTGCCAGCAGTGTCAGTACGACTAATGAAAAACTGTTTTTT. The full variable domain, completed using reference TRBV25-1 and TRBJ1-4, is EADIYQTPRYLVIGTGKKITLECSQTMGHDKMYWYQQDPGMELHLIHYSYGVNSTEKGDLSSESTVSRIRTEHFPLTLESARPSHTSQYLCASSVSTTNEKLFFGSGTQLSVL.